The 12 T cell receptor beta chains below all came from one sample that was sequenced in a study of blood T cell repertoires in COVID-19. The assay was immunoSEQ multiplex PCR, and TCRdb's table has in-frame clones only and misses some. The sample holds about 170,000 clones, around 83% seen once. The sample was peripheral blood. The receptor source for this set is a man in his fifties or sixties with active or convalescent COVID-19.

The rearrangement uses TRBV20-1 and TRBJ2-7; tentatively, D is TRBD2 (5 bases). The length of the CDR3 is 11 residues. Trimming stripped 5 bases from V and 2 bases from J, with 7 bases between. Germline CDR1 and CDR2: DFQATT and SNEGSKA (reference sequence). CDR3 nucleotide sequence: TGCAGTGCTCGGACTCCCTACGAGCAGTACTTC. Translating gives CSARTPYEQYF.

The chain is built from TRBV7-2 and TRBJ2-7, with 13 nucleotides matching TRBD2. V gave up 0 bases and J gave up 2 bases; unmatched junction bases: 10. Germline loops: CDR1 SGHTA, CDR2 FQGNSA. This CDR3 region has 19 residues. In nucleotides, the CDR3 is TGTGCCAGCAGCTTAGCGTATCGACTAGCGGGGGGTGGGACCTACGAGCAGTACTTC. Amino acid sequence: CASSLAYRLAGGGTYEQYF.

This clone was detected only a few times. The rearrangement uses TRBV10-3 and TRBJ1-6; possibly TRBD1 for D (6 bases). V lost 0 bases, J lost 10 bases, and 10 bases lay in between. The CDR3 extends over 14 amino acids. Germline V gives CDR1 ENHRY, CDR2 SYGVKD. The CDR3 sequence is CAISESWDTSPLHF. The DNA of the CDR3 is TGTGCCATCAGTGAGTCCTGGGACACATCACCCCTCCACTTT.

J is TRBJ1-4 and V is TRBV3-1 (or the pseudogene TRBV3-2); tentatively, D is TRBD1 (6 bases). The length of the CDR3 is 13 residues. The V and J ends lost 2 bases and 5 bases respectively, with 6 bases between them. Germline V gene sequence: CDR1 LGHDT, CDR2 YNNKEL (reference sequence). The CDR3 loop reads CASSQRGNEKLFF. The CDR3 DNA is TGTGCCAGCAGCCAAAGGGGGAATGAAAAACTGTTTTTT.

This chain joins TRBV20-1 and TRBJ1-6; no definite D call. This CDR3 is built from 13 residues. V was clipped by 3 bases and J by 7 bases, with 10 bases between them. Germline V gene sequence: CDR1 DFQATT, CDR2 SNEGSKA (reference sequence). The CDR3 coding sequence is TGCAGTGCTAGTTCAAAGCTAAATTCACCCCTCCACTTT. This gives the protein CSASSKLNSPLHF.

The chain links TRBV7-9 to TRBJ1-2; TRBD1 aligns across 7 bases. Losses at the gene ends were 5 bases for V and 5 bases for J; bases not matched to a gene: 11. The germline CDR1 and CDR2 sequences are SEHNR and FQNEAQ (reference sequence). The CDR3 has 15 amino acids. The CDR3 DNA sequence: TGTGCCAGCAGCCCGAGAACAGGGGCGGATTATGGCTACACCTTC. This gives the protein CASSPRTGADYGYTF.

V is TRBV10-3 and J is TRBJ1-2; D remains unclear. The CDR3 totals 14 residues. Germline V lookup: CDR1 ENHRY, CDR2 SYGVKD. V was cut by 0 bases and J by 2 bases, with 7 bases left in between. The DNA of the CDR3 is TGTGCCATCAGTGAGTCAGTAGTCAACTATGGCTACACCTTC. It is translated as CAISESVVNYGYTF.

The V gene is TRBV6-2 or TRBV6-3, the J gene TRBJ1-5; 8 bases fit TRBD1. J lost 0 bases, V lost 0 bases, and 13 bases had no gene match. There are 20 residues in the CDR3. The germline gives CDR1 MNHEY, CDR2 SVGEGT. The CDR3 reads CASSYSTGQGPFNSNQPQHF. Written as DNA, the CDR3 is TGTGCCAGCAGTTACTCGACAGGACAGGGACCATTTAATAGCAATCAGCCCCAGCATTTT.

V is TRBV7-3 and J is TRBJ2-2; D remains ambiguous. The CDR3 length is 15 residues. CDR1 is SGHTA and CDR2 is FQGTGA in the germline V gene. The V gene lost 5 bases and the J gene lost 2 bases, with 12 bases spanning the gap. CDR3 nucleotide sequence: TGTGCCAGCAGCCCCCGACAAGCTAACACCGGGGAGCTGTTTTTT. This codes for CASSPRQANTGELFF.

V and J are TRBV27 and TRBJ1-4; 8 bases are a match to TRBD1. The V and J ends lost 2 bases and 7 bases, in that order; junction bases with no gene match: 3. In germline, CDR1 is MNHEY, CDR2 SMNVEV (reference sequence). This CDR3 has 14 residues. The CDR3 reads CASSLAGGFEKLFF. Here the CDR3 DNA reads TGTGCCAGCAGTTTAGCAGGGGGCTTTGAAAAACTGTTTTTT.

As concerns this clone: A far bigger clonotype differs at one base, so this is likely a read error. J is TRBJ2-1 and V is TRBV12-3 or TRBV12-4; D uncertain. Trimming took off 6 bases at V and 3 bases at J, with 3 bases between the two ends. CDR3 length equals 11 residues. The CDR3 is CASSVYNEQFF. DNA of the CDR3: TGTGCCAGCAGCGTCTACAATGAGCAGTTCTTC.

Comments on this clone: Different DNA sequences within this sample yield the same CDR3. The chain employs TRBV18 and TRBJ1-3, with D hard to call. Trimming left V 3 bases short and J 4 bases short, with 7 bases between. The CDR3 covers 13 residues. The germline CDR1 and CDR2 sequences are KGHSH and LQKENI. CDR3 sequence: CASSPSVGNTIYF. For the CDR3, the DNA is TGTGCCAGCTCACCTTCAGTGGGAAACACCATATATTTT.